This T cell receptor beta chain originates from a study of cytotoxic CD8 clonotypes in ibrutinib-treated CLL (dated by TCRdb to the early 2020s). Background on the whole study: The cohort included roughly 15 treatment-naive and some twelve relapsed/refractory patients; around 17 were IGHV unmutated. Partial responses were observed in approximately 24 patients and complete responses in 2; after a median follow-up of roughly 62 months, remission was maintained in 15 or so patients and progression was observed in approximately twelve. Response samples were obtained after a median of around 11 months of treatment, with a range of roughly 6 to 36 months. On average, each sample yielded 270,000 or so productive templates and 85,000 to 95,000 productive rearrangements. Longitudinal samples were available for about 30% of the 86 trial participants. Cryopreserved peripheral blood mononuclear cells were obtained before treatment, at response, and at either sustained remission or disease progression. Every remission and progressive disease sample was obtained while ibrutinib was still being received by the patients. Study-wide conclusions, independent of this receptor: At baseline, clonality was higher than in age-matched healthy donors and showed a strong correlation with circulating CD8+ T-cell counts. An increase in clonality was observed at ibrutinib response, with clonality remaining stable during sustained remission and falling back toward baseline at progression. Sustained-remission and progressing patients did not have matched sampling times, and lymph node repertoires were not examined. Public clonotypes were found to be uncommon and were observed to contract or remain stable during treatment; the increase in clonality was shown to reflect expansion of private clonotypes at ibrutinib response.

Remarks on this clone: What antigen it recognizes has not been identified. No quality values exist for individual bases; no much larger clone is one base distant.

A MiSeq instrument was used for deep resolution sequencing, which targeted depths ranging from 1 in 1 million up to 1 in 200,000 T cells, with coverage averaging 10x for each clonotype. The immunoSEQ hsTCRB Kit was used to generate the TCR beta libraries. As for how the authors treated the data: The data were analyzed with ImmunoSEQ Analyzer and ImmunoSEQ Data Assistant, and V, D and J gene assignments followed IMGT definitions. Clonality, which ranges from 0 to 1, was calculated by subtracting the normalized Shannon entropy of productive rearrangement frequencies from one. Public clonotype analysis was restricted to overrepresented clonotypes comprising at least 0.05% of each patient's repertoire. Approximately 12 age-matched healthy donor repertoires from immuneACCESS were used as controls for clonality. The source is immuneACCESS, and TCRdb retained only in-frame sequences with V and J called. Part of the clones is not carried over; for the studies checked, unresolved V genes explain less than half of this, and the remainder is unexplained. That table furnishes V, J and clone size, whereas the DNA furnished D and trimming. The sample table lists approximately 70,000 clones, around 81% of them with a count of one. Roughly 7.5% of the sample rests with the top ten.

Reading the label with the study, this specimen's time point is: progressive disease on ibrutinib. For TCR beta library preparation, approximately 2.2 micrograms of genomic DNA were isolated from cryopreserved PBMCs. Longitudinal blood samples from CLL patients receiving ibrutinib monotherapy were subjected to high-throughput TCR beta sequencing. The patients took part in an open-label, single-center phase 2 trial of ibrutinib monotherapy. This clonotype originated in a human donor with chronic lymphocytic leukemia. The sequences come from PBMCs, collected at disease progression, from a patient treated with ibrutinib.

This receptor carries the CDR3 CASSPQGANHQPQHF. The sequenced DNA is TGTGCCAGCTCACCACAGGGGGCTAACCATCAGCCCCAGCATTTT. The rearranged chain carries TRBV18 and TRBJ1-5, and 7 bases in between align with TRBD1. Its CDR3 holds 15 amino acids, cysteine through phenylalanine. Only the CDR3 DNA stays, 45 bases, in frame from base 1. V ends up 1 base short and J 5 bases short, with an unmatched junction base count of 5. The germline V gene gives CDR1 as KGHSH and CDR2 as LQKENI.